Listed here are 8 T cell receptor beta chains from one sample, sequenced in a study of beta chain features in type 1 diabetes. Expressed TCRB transcripts were sequenced after all isolated RNA was converted to cDNA. TCRdb's table, derived via immunoSEQ multiplex PCR, lists solely in-frame clones and lacks some. The sample yields 120,000 to 150,000 clones, 40% to 60% seen once. Sequenced input: Tregs from blood. All receptors derive from a man aged 18-30 years in good health.

This rearrangement joins TRBV7-3 to TRBJ2-7, with 9 positions matching TRBD2. The CDR3 spans 15 residues. V lost 2 bases to trimming and J lost 0 bases; unmatched junction nucleotides: 2. CDR1 is SGHTA, CDR2 FQGTGA, per germline. CDR3 sequence: CASSLVLAGSYEQYF. Written as DNA, the CDR3 is TGTGCCAGCAGCTTAGTACTAGCGGGCTCCTACGAGCAGTACTTC.

The chain uses TRBV11-1 and TRBJ2-1; the D is unclear. This CDR3 comprises 14 residues. V was pared by 4 bases and J by 8 bases, with 15 bases between. The germline gives CDR1 SGHAT, CDR2 FQDESV (reference sequence). The DNA for the CDR3 is TGTGCCAGCAGCTACGGCCCCCCTGGGCATGAGCAGTTCTTC. Protein product: CASSYGPPGHEQFF.

V and J are TRBV4-3 and TRBJ2-3; perhaps TRBD1 as D (6 bases). The germline V gene encodes CDR1 LGHNA and CDR2 YSLEER. Trimming cost V 0 bases and J 2 bases, with 18 bases left between them. This CDR3 spans 18 amino acids. This CDR3 is CASSQETRTGHYTDTQYF. The CDR3 nucleotides are TGCGCCAGCAGCCAAGAAACTCGAACGGGACACTACACAGATACGCAGTATTTT.

The chain joins TRBV28 to TRBJ1-5, with D uncertain. CDR3 size: 15 residues. Trimming pared 6 bases from V and 0 bases from J, leaving 12 bases between. Germline V lookup: CDR1 MDHEN, CDR2 SYDVKM. The CDR3 here is CASSPGGYSNQPQHF. CDR3 DNA: TGTGCCAGCAGCCCGGGAGGGTATAGCAATCAGCCCCAGCATTTT.

The chain links TRBV9 to TRBJ2-1; TRBD2 matches 9 bases. CDR3 size: 15 residues. V shed 0 bases and J 9 bases; nucleotides not matched to a gene: 7. Per germline, CDR1 SGDLS and CDR2 YYNGEE. CDR3 protein: CASSVGAGGGVEQFF. In DNA, the CDR3 is TGTGCCAGCAGCGTAGGAGCGGGAGGAGGAGTTGAGCAGTTCTTC.

This clone was recorded a few times. The CDR3 here is CASSLDVNGKLTDTQYF. CDR3 bases: TGTGCCAGCAGCTTGGACGTAAACGGGAAGCTCACAGATACGCAGTATTTT. The chain combines TRBV7-2 with TRBJ2-3; TRBD2 might be the D (5 bases). Germline loops: CDR1 SGHTA, CDR2 FQGNSA. This CDR3 is built from 17 residues. The V gene lost 3 bases and the J gene lost 2 bases, with 18 bases spanning the gap.

V usage is TRBV7-6 and J usage is TRBJ1-4, with unresolved D. CDR1 is SGHVS, CDR2 FNYEAQ, per germline. The ends were cut back, 1 base at V and 0 bases at J, with 12 bases in the middle. This CDR3 is built from 17 residues. CDR3: CASSLGGFGSTNEKLFF. The CDR3 DNA reads as TGTGCCAGCAGCTTAGGAGGTTTTGGGTCAACTAATGAAAAACTGTTTTTT.

The genes are TRBV27 and TRBJ2-6, with 7 bases aligning to TRBD1. V shed 6 bases, J shed 1 base, and the junction held 3 bases outside the gene matches. The CDR3 is 15 residues long. Germline V gene sequence: CDR1 MNHEY, CDR2 SMNVEV (reference sequence). CDR3 amino acids: CASSSRGSGANVLTF. CDR3 DNA: TGTGCCAGCAGCTCCAGGGGGTCTGGGGCCAACGTCCTGACTTTC.